These 3 T cell receptor beta chains share one sample of origin, sequenced in a study of patients and donors after allogeneic stem cell transplantation. TCRdb re-called the RT-PCR reads through MiXCR, storing one row per CDR3 protein. The sample includes roughly 200,000 distinct CDR3 sequences, about 37% of them seen just once. Sequences were obtained from blood, either unsorted or a sorted T cell fraction (not recorded which). Receptors originate from a human donor who was either an allogeneic HSCT recipient or a stem cell or donor lymphocyte infusion donor (not recorded which). It is not recorded whose cells these are; they may come from a transplant donor.

The chain employs TRBV29-1 and TRBJ2-2; D is undetermined. Per germline, CDR1 SQVTM and CDR2 ANQGSEA. The V gene lost 3 bases and the J gene lost 0 bases, with 5 bases spanning the gap. The CDR3 runs 13 residues. This CDR3 reads CSVDLANTGELFF. In DNA, the CDR3 is TGCAGCGTTGATCTCGCGAACACCGGGGAGCTGTTTTTT.

In this sample, this clonotype turned up a few times. The chain recombines TRBV27 with TRBJ1-3; no reliable D call. The CDR3 is 14 residues long. Trimming pared 3 bases from V and 4 bases from J, leaving 10 bases between. Per the germline V gene, CDR1 is MNHEY and CDR2 is SMNVEV (reference sequence). The CDR3 DNA sequence: TGTGCCAGCAGTTTGCGGGGATCGGGAAACACCATATATTTT. This gives the protein CASSLRGSGNTIYF.

V and J are TRBV4-3 and TRBJ1-4, with no clear D. The CDR3 covers 13 residues. V dropped 0 bases and J dropped 5 bases, with 4 bases sitting between them. CDR1 and CDR2 from the germline V gene are LGHNA and YSLEER. CDR3 residues: CASSQDLNEKLFF. CDR3 DNA: TGCGCCAGCAGCCAAGATTTGAATGAAAAACTGTTTTTT.